This record looks at one T cell receptor beta chain sequence and its context. This entry belongs to a study of blood T cell repertoires in COVID-19. Study-level information: Samples came from the United States, Italy and Spain, spanning acute and convalescent COVID-19.

The CDR3 is 19 residues long. With 6 bases removed from V and 0 bases from J, the gap between germline ends came to 27 bases. Germline-derived CDR1 and CDR2 are SNHLY and FYNNEI. Everyone who took part was 18 to 89 years old, and they came from about two dozen US areas. Participants were placed into cohorts based on the clinical history they reported. The repertoire was sequenced with immunoSEQ multiplex PCR; TCRdb's copy has only in-frame clones and lacks some. The sample records 300,000 to 400,000 clones, 65% to 90% being singletons. Source material: PBMCs or T cells enriched from blood (not recorded which). The receptor's source is a woman in her thirties or forties with acute COVID-19. The chain couples TRBV2 to TRBJ2-7; weak D call: TRBD1 (6 bases). This CDR3 reads CASSDTSRNDIRGSYEQYF. For the CDR3, the DNA is TGTGCCAGCAGCGACACCAGTAGAAATGACATCAGGGGCTCCTACGAGCAGTACTTC.